This paragraph covers one TCR beta chain sequence. This specimen comes from a study of blood T cell repertoires in COVID-19. Study as a whole: Acute-phase and convalescent COVID-19 samples originated in the United States, Italy and Spain. PBMCs, B-cell-depleted T cells, or T cells provided the cDNA or gDNA that made up the material.

In the source study's methods: Reference gene primer amplification in the assay estimated nucleated cell counts. Here immunoSEQ multiplex PCR was the method, and the copy in TCRdb shows in-frame clones only, minus some. D and trimming come from the DNA, and the V and J calls and clone size come from that table. Of almost 200,000 clones in the sample, around 85% were seen once. The CDR3 contains 14 residues. The ends were cut back, 7 bases at V and 6 bases at J, with 13 bases in the middle. Germline values: CDR1 PRHDT, CDR2 FYEKMQ (reference sequence). This sequence originates from a woman in her 70s with acute or convalescent COVID-19. The chain uses TRBV13 and TRBJ1-6, with D possibly TRBD1 on 6 matching bases. Sequenced material: peripheral blood. The CDR3 region has the DNA TGTGCCAGCACCCCCAGAGGGGGTAATTCACCCCTCCACTTT. Encoded protein: CASTPRGGNSPLHF.